The rows below give T cell receptor beta chains drawn from one sample of a study of Ad26.COV2.S vaccination and SARS-CoV-2 variants. Profiling relied on immunoSEQ multiplex PCR, and the TCRdb table lists in-frame clones only, not all of them. Of over 110,000 clones listed, about nine tenths are singletons. Sequencing used peripheral blood, obtained after recovery from COVID-19. These receptors all stem from a human donor who had recovered from COVID-19. Both conserved end residues are part of each CDR3. Size is stated for part of the rows, as once, few or many counts, or as a class when the clone is expanded.

j_call	v_call	clone_size	cdr3_aa
TRBJ2-5	TRBV11-2	.	CASSLRGTSGTRTQYF
TRBJ1-2	TRBV3-1/TRBV3-2	.	CASSQDKGRGLGYTF
TRBJ2-7	TRBV5-1	.	CASSLFGGEQYF
TRBJ2-7	TRBV27	.	CASSLSGTVFYEQYF
TRBJ1-2	TRBV12-5	.	CASGSSIKMGYTF
TRBJ2-6	TRBV12-5	.	CASGWTLSGANVLTF
TRBJ1-1	TRBV19	.	CATQKGRLNTEAFF
TRBJ1-2	TRBV28	once	CASSYLGQGNYGYTF
TRBJ1-1	TRBV11-3	.	CASSQGSHTEAFF
TRBJ1-6	TRBV7-2	once	CASSLDLSPLHF
TRBJ1-2	TRBV5-4	few	CASSLGDRGGYRYTF
TRBJ2-5	TRBV6-2/TRBV6-3	.	CASSYPPGGGTWAQYF
TRBJ2-7	TRBV18	.	CASSPGDGDYEQYF
TRBJ2-1	TRBV7-9	once	CASSSGLAGSYNEQFF